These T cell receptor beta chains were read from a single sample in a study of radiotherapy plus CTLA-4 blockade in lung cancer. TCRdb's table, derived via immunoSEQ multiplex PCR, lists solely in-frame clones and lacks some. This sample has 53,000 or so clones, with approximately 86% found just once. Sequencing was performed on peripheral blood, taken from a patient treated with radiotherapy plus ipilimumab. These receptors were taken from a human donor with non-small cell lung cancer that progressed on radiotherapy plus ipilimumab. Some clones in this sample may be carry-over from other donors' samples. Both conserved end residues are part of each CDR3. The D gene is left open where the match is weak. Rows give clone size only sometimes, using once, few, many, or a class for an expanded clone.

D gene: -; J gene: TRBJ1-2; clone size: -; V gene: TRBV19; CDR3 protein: CASRPGTSFYYGYTF; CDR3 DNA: TGTGCCAGTAGGCCCGGGACATCGTTCTACTATGGCTACACCTTC
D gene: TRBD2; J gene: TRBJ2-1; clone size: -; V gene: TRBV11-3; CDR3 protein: CASSRGGDPYYNEQFF; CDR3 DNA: TGTGCCAGCAGCCGGGGGGGGGACCCTTACTACAATGAGCAGTTCTTC
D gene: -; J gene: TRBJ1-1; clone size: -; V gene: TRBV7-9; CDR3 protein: CASSWTEGTEAFF; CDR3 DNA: TGTGCCAGCAGCTGGACTGAGGGCACTGAAGCTTTCTTT
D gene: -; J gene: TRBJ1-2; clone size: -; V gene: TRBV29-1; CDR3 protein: CSADGGVYTF; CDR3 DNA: TGCAGCGCGGACGGCGGGGTCTACACCTTC
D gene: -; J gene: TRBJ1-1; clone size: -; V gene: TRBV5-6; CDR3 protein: CASSSQVADTEAFF; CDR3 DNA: TGTGCCAGCAGCTCACAGGTGGCGGACACTGAAGCTTTCTTT
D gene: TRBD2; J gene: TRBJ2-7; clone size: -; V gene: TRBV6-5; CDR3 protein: CASRPSGGSSYEQYF; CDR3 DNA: TGTGCCAGCAGACCTAGCGGGGGGAGCTCCTACGAGCAGTACTTC
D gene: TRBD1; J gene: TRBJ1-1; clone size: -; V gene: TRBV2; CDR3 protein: CASSDGLAGGTEAFF; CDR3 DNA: TGTGCCAGCAGTGATGGTCTGGCAGGGGGCACTGAAGCTTTCTTT
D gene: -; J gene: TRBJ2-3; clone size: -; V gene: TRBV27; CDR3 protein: CASSLTHPTDTQYF; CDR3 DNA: TGTGCCAGCAGTTTAACACACCCCACAGATACGCAGTATTTT
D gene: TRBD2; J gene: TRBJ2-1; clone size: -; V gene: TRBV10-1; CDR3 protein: CASSLLARTGNEQFF; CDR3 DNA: TGCGCCAGCAGCCTACTAGCGAGGACGGGGAATGAGCAGTTCTTC
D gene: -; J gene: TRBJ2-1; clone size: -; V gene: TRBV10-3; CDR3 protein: CAISESGWGHEQFF; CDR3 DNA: TGTGCCATCAGTGAGTCCGGATGGGGGCATGAGCAGTTCTTC
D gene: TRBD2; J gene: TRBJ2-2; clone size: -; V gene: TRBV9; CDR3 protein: CASSVVAGRNTGELFF; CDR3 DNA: TGTGCCAGCAGCGTTGTAGCGGGAAGGAACACCGGGGAGCTGTTTTTT
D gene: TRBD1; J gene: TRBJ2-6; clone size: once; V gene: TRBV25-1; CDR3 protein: CASSARQGVTAGANVLTF; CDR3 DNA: TGTGCCAGCAGTGCGAGACAGGGGGTAACAGCTGGGGCCAACGTCCTGACTTTC
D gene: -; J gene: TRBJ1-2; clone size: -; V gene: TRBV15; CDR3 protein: CATSRGRSNGLGYTF; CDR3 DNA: TGTGCCACCAGCAGAGGTAGATCGAACGGGTTGGGCTACACCTTC
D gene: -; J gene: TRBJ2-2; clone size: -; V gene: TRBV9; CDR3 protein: CASSVAPQGLSTGELFF; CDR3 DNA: TGTGCCAGCAGCGTCGCACCACAGGGCCTTTCCACCGGGGAGCTGTTTTTT
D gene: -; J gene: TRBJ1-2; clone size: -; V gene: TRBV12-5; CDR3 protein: CASGLGANYGYTF; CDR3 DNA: TGTGCTAGTGGTTTGGGAGCTAACTATGGCTACACCTTC
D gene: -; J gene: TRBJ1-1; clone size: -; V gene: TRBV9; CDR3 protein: CASSVEGGGTTEAFF; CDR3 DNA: TGTGCCAGCAGCGTAGAGGGGGGGGGTACCACTGAAGCTTTCTTT
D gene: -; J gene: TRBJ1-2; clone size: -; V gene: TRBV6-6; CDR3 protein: CASSYSSGWQAGNTF; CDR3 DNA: TGTGCCAGCAGTTACTCGAGTGGTTGGCAGGCGGGAAACACCTTC
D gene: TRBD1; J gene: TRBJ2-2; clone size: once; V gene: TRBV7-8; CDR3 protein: CASSKKQGANTGELFF; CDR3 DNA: TGTGCCAGCAGCAAAAAGCAGGGGGCGAACACCGGGGAGCTGTTTTTT
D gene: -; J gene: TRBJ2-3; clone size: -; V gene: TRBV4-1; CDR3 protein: CASSQDFIPGHTDTQYF; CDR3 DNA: TGCGCCAGCAGCCAGGATTTCATACCGGGACACACAGATACGCAGTATTTT
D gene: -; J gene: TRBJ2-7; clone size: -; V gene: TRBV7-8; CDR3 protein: CASSPDGAGDYEEQYF; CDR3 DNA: TGTGCCAGCAGCCCAGATGGGGCAGGGGACTACGAAGAGCAGTACTTC
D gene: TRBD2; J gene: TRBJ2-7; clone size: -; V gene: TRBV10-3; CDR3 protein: CAIAKLAAPSYEQYF; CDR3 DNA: TGTGCCATCGCCAAACTAGCGGCTCCCTCCTACGAGCAGTACTTC
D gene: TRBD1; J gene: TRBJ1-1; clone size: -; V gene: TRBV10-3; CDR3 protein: CAISPRGTGGYTEAFF; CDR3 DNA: TGTGCCATCAGCCCGAGGGGGACAGGGGGATACACTGAAGCTTTCTTT
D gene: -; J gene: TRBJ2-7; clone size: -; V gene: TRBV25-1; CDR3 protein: CASSPRRVQSSYEQYF; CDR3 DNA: TGTGCCAGCAGTCCGCGAAGAGTACAGAGCTCCTACGAGCAGTACTTC
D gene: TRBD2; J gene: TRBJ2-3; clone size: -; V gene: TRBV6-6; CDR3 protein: CASSSKRGGRTDTQYF; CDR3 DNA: TGTGCCAGCAGTTCCAAGCGGGGGGGCCGCACAGATACGCAGTATTTT
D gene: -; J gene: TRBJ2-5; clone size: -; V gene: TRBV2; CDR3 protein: CASKAAQETQYF; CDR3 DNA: TGTGCCAGCAAAGCCGCCCAAGAGACCCAGTACTTC
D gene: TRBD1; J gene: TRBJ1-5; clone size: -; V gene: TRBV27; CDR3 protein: CASRQGLGQPQHF; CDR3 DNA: TGTGCCAGCCGACAGGGGCTGGGTCAGCCCCAGCATTTT
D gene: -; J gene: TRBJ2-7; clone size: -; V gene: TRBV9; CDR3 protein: CASSTAPRNEQYF; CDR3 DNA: TGTGCCAGTTCGACGGCTCCTAGGAACGAGCAGTACTTC
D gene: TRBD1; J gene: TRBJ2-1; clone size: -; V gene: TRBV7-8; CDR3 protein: CASSLSNEFVSGGYNEQFF; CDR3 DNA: TGTGCCAGCAGCTTATCAAACGAATTTGTGTCAGGGGGATACAATGAGCAGTTCTTC
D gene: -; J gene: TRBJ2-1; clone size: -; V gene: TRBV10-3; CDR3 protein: CAISENGGTGVRDEQFF; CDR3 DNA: TGTGCCATCAGTGAGAACGGAGGCACGGGGGTCAGGGATGAGCAGTTCTTC
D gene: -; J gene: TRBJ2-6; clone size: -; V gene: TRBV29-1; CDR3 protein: CSVAAREAGANVLTF; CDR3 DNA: TGCAGCGTTGCGGCCAGGGAGGCCGGGGCCAACGTCCTGACTTTC
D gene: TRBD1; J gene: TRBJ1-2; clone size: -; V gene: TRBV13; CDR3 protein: CASSSQGQGNYGYTF; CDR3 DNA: TGTGCCAGCAGCTCCCAGGGACAGGGGAACTATGGCTACACCTTC
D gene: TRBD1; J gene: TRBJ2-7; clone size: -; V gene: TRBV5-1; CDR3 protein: CASSATGTGDYEQYF; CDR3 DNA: TGCGCCAGCAGCGCAACCGGGACAGGGGACTACGAGCAGTACTTC
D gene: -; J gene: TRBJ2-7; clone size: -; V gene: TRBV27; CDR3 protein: CASSNSRAYEQYF; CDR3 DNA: TGTGCCAGCAGTAACTCGCGGGCCTACGAGCAGTACTTC
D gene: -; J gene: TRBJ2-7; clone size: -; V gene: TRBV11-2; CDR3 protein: CASSLELAGKGEYF; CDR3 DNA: TGTGCCAGCAGCTTAGAATTAGCAGGAAAGGGGGAGTACTTC
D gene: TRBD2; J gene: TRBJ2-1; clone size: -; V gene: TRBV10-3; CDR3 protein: CAISDLPAGATYNEQFF; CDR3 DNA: TGTGCCATCAGTGATTTACCAGCGGGAGCTACCTACAATGAGCAGTTCTTC
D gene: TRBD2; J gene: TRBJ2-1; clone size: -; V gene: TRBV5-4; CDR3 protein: CASSLAGTSGIQFF; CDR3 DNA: TGTGCCAGCAGCTTGGCTGGGACTAGCGGGATTCAGTTCTTC
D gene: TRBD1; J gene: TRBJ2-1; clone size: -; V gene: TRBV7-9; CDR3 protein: CASSSRPGQGFGNEQFF; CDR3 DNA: TGTGCCAGCAGCTCGCGTCCGGGACAGGGGTTCGGCAATGAGCAGTTCTTC
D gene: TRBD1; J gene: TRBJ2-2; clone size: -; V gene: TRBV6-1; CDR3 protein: CASSSGTANTGELFF; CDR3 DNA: TGTGCCAGCAGTTCCGGGACAGCGAACACCGGGGAGCTGTTTTTT
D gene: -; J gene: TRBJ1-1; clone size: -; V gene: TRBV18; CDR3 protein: CASSPTDGGTEAFF; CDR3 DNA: TGTGCCAGCTCACCGACGGACGGGGGGACTGAAGCTTTCTTT
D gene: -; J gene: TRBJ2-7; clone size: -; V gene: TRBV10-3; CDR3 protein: CAISENSDYEQYF; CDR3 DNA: TGTGCCATCAGTGAAAACAGCGACTACGAGCAGTACTTC
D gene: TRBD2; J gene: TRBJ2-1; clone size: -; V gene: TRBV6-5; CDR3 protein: CASSPLAGMGGQFF; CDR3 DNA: TGTGCCAGCAGTCCCCTAGCGGGAATGGGGGGGCAGTTCTTC
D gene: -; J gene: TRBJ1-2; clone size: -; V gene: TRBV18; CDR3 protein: CASSPYDSPGGYTF; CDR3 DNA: TGTGCCAGCTCACCATATGACTCACCGGGTGGCTACACCTTC
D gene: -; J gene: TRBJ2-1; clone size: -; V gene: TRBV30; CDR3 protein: CAWSTGSYNEQFF; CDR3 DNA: TGTGCCTGGAGTACAGGTTCCTACAATGAGCAGTTCTTC
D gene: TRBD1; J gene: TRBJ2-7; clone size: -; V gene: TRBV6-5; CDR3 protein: CASSLRDSSYEQYF; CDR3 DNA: TGTGCCAGCAGTCTCCGGGACAGCTCCTACGAGCAGTACTTC
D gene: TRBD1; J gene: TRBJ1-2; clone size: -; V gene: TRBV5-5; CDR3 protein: CASSFPGGGDGYTF; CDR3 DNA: TGTGCCAGCAGCTTTCCAGGGGGAGGCGATGGCTACACCTTC
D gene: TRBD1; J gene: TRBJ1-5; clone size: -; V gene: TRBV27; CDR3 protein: CASSLAGTGGNQPQHF; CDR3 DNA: TGTGCCAGCAGTTTGGCCGGGACAGGGGGCAATCAGCCCCAGCATTTT
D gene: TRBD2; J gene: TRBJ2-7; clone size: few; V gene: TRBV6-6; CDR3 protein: CASKTYSGGLSYEQYF; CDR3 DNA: TGTGCCAGCAAAACCTATAGCGGGGGCCTCTCCTACGAGCAGTACTTC
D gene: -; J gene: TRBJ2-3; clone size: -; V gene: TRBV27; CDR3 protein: CASSPSTDTQYF; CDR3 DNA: TGTGCCAGCAGCCCGAGCACGGATACGCAGTATTTT
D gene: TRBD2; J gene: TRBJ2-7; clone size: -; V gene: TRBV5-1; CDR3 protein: CASSTGLAGENEQYF; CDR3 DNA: TGCGCCAGCAGCACCGGACTAGCGGGGGAGAACGAGCAGTACTTC
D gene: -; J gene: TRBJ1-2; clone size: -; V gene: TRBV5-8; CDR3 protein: CASSSVQANYGYTF; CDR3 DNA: TGTGCCAGCAGCTCGGTACAGGCTAACTATGGCTACACCTTC
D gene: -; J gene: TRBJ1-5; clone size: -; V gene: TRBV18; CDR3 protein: CASSPVPGRDQPQHF; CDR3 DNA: TGTGCCAGCTCACCAGTCCCAGGGAGGGATCAGCCCCAGCATTTT
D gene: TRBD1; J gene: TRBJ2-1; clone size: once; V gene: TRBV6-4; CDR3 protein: CASSETTGGGEQFF; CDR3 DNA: TGTGCCAGCAGTGAGACGACAGGGGGCGGTGAGCAGTTCTTC
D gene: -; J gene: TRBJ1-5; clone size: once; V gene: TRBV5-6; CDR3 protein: CASSFRQTEQPQHF; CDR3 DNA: TGTGCCAGCAGCTTTCGGCAGACAGAACAGCCCCAGCATTTT